The 24 T cell receptor beta chains presented below share a single source sample, sequenced in a study of T cell changes during pregnancy in multiple sclerosis. Profiling relied on immunoSEQ multiplex PCR, and the TCRdb table lists in-frame clones only, not all of them. This sample carries some 41,000 clones, more than 70% of them seen once, and the ten largest clones take around 4.1%. Source: CD8+ T cells from peripheral blood mononuclear cells, taken in the first trimester of pregnancy. The receptors stem from a female donor with multiple sclerosis, enrolled in a pregnancy study.

The rearrangement links TRBV5-1 to TRBJ2-7; possibly TRBD1 for D (6 bases). Germline lookup yields CDR1 SGHRS and CDR2 YFSETQ. CDR3 length: 13 residues. V lost 4 bases to trimming and J lost 6 bases, with 14 bases between them. CDR3: CASSHTRDTEQYF. DNA of the CDR3: TGCGCCAGCAGCCACACCCGGGACACCGAGCAGTACTTC.

V is TRBV7-8 and J is TRBJ2-7; no reliable D call. The germline CDR1 and CDR2 sequences are SGHVS and FQNEAQ. CDR3 size: 12 residues. V was cut by 3 bases and J by 6 bases, with 9 bases left in between. The CDR3 sequence: CASSFGTIEQYF. CDR3 sequence (DNA): TGTGCCAGCAGCTTTGGTACAATCGAGCAGTACTTC.

This sequence joins TRBV9 and TRBJ1-2; TRBD1 is a possible D gene (5 bases). Germline V gene data show CDR1 as SGDLS and CDR2 as YYNGEE. The CDR3 loop spans 16 amino acids. Trimming shortened V by 4 bases and J by 1 base, and 17 bases separated the two germline ends. CDR3 coding DNA: TGTGCCAGCAGCCCAGGAACAGGAACCAATAACTATGGCTACACCTTC. It translates to CASSPGTGTNNYGYTF.

The V and J genes are TRBV7-9 and TRBJ1-4; 9 positions agree with TRBD1. Germline V gives CDR1 SEHNR, CDR2 FQNEAQ (reference sequence). With 2 bases clipped from V and 0 bases from J, the junction kept 4 bases outside the gene matches. There are 17 residues in the CDR3. CDR3 sequence reads: CASSLPGQGATNEKLFF. The CDR3 DNA reads TGTGCCAGCAGCTTACCGGGACAGGGTGCAACTAATGAAAAACTGTTTTTT.

The V and J genes are TRBV5-4 and TRBJ1-2; unclear D gene. The CDR3 has 17 amino acids. Trimming took 3 bases from V and 8 from J, leaving 26 bases between them. CDR1 and CDR2 from the germline V gene are SGHNT and YYREEE (reference sequence). CDR3 in amino acids: CASSSLDLVTIREGYTF. The CDR3, as DNA: TGTGCCAGCAGCTCGCTAGACCTCGTAACTATTCGGGAGGGCTACACCTTC.

As DNA, the CDR3 is TGTGCCAGTAGTATGAGGGGGAGCAATCAGCCCCAGCATTTT. Translated: CASSMRGSNQPQHF. The V and J genes are TRBV19 and TRBJ1-5; perhaps TRBD1 as D (6 bases). This CDR3 spans 14 amino acids. The ends were cut back, 3 bases at V and 1 base at J, with 7 bases in the middle. Germline V gives CDR1 LNHDA, CDR2 SQIVND (reference sequence).

J is TRBJ2-2 and V is TRBV27; no clear D gene. The V gene's germline CDR1 is MNHEY and CDR2 SMNVEV (reference sequence). The CDR3 loop spans 16 amino acids. The ends were cut back, 0 bases at V and 1 base at J, with 9 bases in the middle. CDR3 DNA sequence: TGTGCCAGCAGTTTATCGTCTAGTGGGAACACCGGGGAGCTGTTTTTT. Translation: CASSLSSSGNTGELFF.

The chain combines TRBV11-2 with TRBJ1-2, with 8 bases aligning to TRBD1. Germline V lookup: CDR1 SGHAT, CDR2 FQNNGV. This CDR3 has 15 residues. The junction had 5 bases not matched to a gene; V was cut back by 4 bases and J by 1 base. The CDR3 DNA follows: TGTGCCAGCAGCTACTCGACAGGGGATAACTATGGCTACACCTTC. It specifies CASSYSTGDNYGYTF.

The chain recombines TRBV9 with TRBJ1-4; TRBD1 matches at 8 bases. The CDR3 contains 14 residues. V lost 4 bases to trimming and J lost 7 bases; unmatched junction nucleotides: 6. Germline values: CDR1 SGDLS, CDR2 YYNGEE. The CDR3 DNA sequence: TGTGCCAGCAGCCCCGGGACAGGTGCTGAAAAACTGTTTTTT. This translates into CASSPGTGAEKLFF.

The gene calls are TRBV5-1 and TRBJ2-3; TRBD1 matches at 10 bases. Germline CDR1 SGHRS, CDR2 YFSETQ. The CDR3 covers 17 residues. Trimming cost V 4 bases and J 0 bases; bases outside gene matches: 8. CDR3 residues: CASSLDDRGLSTDTQYF. The CDR3 DNA is TGCGCCAGCAGCCTCGATGACAGGGGGCTTAGCACAGATACGCAGTATTTT.

This clone has just one count. The V and J genes are TRBV4-2 and TRBJ2-3, with D perhaps matching TRBD1 (5 bases). The CDR3 totals 14 residues. V lost 3 bases, J lost 7 bases, and 14 bases lay in between. CDR1 and CDR2 (germline): LGHNA, YNFKEQ. In nucleotides, the CDR3 is TGTGCCAGCAGCCAGTTAACAGGTTTATATACGCAGTATTTT. It translates to CASSQLTGLYTQYF.

The chain joins TRBV6-5 to TRBJ2-5, with 12 bases aligning to TRBD2. The V segment lost 8 bases and the J segment 5 bases; nucleotides outside the gene matches: 9. This CDR3 contains 15 residues. Germline lookup yields CDR1 MNHEY and CDR2 SVGAGI. The CDR3 coding sequence is TGTGCCAGCCTTGGAGGGGGACTAGCGGGTGAGACCCAGTACTTC. It is translated as CASLGGGLAGETQYF.

J is TRBJ1-2 and V is TRBV4-3, with 8 bases that match TRBD1. Germline loops: CDR1 LGHNA, CDR2 YSLEER. V lost 1 base to trimming and J lost 14 bases; unmatched junction nucleotides: 15. The CDR3 spans 15 residues. Here the CDR3 reads CASSQGSETGDVRTF. The CDR3 nucleotides are TGCGCCAGCAGCCAAGGTTCTGAGACAGGGGACGTTCGGACCTTC.

The J gene is TRBJ2-5, the V gene TRBV4-3; 7 bases agree with TRBD2. V gave up 1 base and J gave up 2 bases; unmatched junction bases: 4. The germline V gene has CDR1 LGHNA and CDR2 YSLEER. CDR3 length equals 15 residues. CDR3 loop: CASSQGLAVQETQYF. The CDR3 bases are TGCGCCAGCAGCCAAGGGCTAGCGGTACAAGAGACCCAGTACTTC.

This chain joins TRBV27 and TRBJ1-1; possible D gene TRBD1, 5 bases. Trimming removed 6 bases from V and 3 bases from J, with 14 bases in between. The CDR3 extends over 14 amino acids. Germline V gives CDR1 MNHEY, CDR2 SMNVEV (reference sequence). CDR3 coding DNA: TGTGCCAGCAGCCCAGCGACAGTCTACACTGAAGCTTTCTTT. Protein sequence: CASSPATVYTEAFF.

The rearrangement links TRBV9 to TRBJ1-1; TRBD1 aligns across 9 bases. The CDR3 loop spans 20 amino acids. V gave up 2 bases and J gave up 0 bases; unmatched junction bases: 17. Germline-derived CDR1 and CDR2 are SGDLS and YYNGEE. As DNA, the CDR3 is TGTGCCAGCAGCGTTAGCGTTATACAGGGGGCAAGTTTGCTGAACACTGAAGCTTTCTTT. As protein: CASSVSVIQGASLLNTEAFF.

This chain connects TRBV11-2 to TRBJ1-4; D gene ambiguous. From germline, CDR1 is SGHAT and CDR2 FQNNGV. With 8 bases removed from V and 8 bases from J, the gap between germline ends came to 9 bases. CDR3 length: 11 residues. The CDR3 sequence is CASPAGEKLFF. The CDR3 bases are TGTGCCAGCCCGGCCGGGGAAAAACTGTTTTTT.

This clone occurred once. The chain carries TRBV9 and TRBJ1-2; 9 nucleotides agree with TRBD1. CDR1 SGDLS and CDR2 YYNGEE come from the germline V gene. CDR3 length equals 16 residues. V lost 4 bases, J lost 5 bases, and 12 bases stayed unmatched. CDR3 DNA sequence: TGTGCCAGCAGCTCTAGTCAGGGACAGGGCTTTTATGGCTACACCTTC. Amino acids: CASSSSQGQGFYGYTF.

This clone was seen only a few times. The V call is TRBV6-4, the J call TRBJ2-2; tentative D call: TRBD1 (5 bases). This CDR3 has 14 residues. Trimming stripped 4 bases from V and 3 bases from J, with 9 bases between. Germline V gene data show CDR1 as MRHNA and CDR2 as SNTAGT. The CDR3 loop is CASSGEGDTGELFF. The CDR3, as DNA: TGTGCCAGCAGTGGAGAAGGGGACACCGGGGAGCTGTTTTTT.

In this sample, this clone is medium-sized (0.01 to 0.1%). This chain links TRBV4-3 with TRBJ1-3; maybe TRBD1 (5 bases). CDR3 length equals 18 residues. Looked up from germline, CDR1 is LGHNA and CDR2 is YSLEER. Between the trimmed V and J ends, which lost 4 bases and 4 bases, there was a span of 23 bases. CDR3 sequence reads: CASSPNPPGELRGNTIYF. The DNA of the CDR3 is TGCGCCAGCAGCCCTAACCCACCGGGGGAACTGCGGGGAAACACCATATATTTT.

The chain employs TRBV6-1 and TRBJ1-1; TRBD1 matches at 11 bases. V shed 5 bases, J shed 6 bases, and the junction held 5 bases outside the gene matches. The CDR3 contains 14 residues. Germline V gene lookup returns CDR1 MNHNS and CDR2 SASEGT. The CDR3 coding sequence is TGTGCCAGCAGTTCCGGGACAGGGGGGGCTGAAGCTTTCTTT. This encodes CASSSGTGGAEAFF.

V gene TRBV27 combines with J gene TRBJ1-2; no reliable D call. In germline, CDR1 is MNHEY, CDR2 SMNVEV (reference sequence). The CDR3 covers 14 residues. V was cut by 5 bases and J by 4 bases, with 14 bases left in between. The CDR3 spells CASSSSPNPYGYTF. As DNA, the CDR3 is TGTGCCAGCAGTAGTAGCCCGAACCCCTATGGCTACACCTTC.

The chain has TRBV19 and TRBJ1-1; 10 nucleotides agree with TRBD1. V shed 5 bases, J shed 7 bases, and the junction held 4 bases outside the gene matches. CDR3 length: 13 residues. Per the germline V gene, CDR1 is LNHDA and CDR2 is SQIVND (reference sequence). This CDR3 reads CASSLRDRGEAFF. CDR3 sequence (DNA): TGTGCCAGTAGTCTCCGGGACAGGGGTGAAGCTTTCTTT.

The chain recombines TRBV5-6 with TRBJ2-3; possible D gene TRBD2, 7 bases. The germline V gene has CDR1 SGHDT and CDR2 YYEEEE. Trimming cost V 2 bases and J 6 bases, with 13 bases left between them. This CDR3 has 14 residues. The CDR3 is CASSLGGETDTQYF. Written as DNA, the CDR3 is TGTGCCAGCAGCTTAGGGGGGGAAACTGATACGCAGTATTTT.